Reported below is one T cell receptor beta chain. This record comes from a study of blood T cell repertoires in COVID-19. Study in general: From the United States, Italy and Spain came samples of acute and convalescent COVID-19.

The germline V gene has CDR1 MRHNA and CDR2 SNTAGT. CDR3 length: 15 amino acids. J gave up 0 bases and V 5 bases, and 7 bases lay outside the gene matches. Generated by immunoSEQ multiplex PCR, the TCRdb table keeps only in-frame clones and is missing some. The data contain about 530,000 clones, about 88% of them singletons. The origin of this receptor is a woman in her fifties or sixties with COVID-19, enrolled during active disease. Sequences were obtained from peripheral blood. V is TRBV6-4 and J is TRBJ2-7; 7 bases align to TRBD1. The CDR3 spells CASSLHRDSSYEQYF. Written as DNA, the CDR3 is TGTGCCAGCAGTCTTCACCGGGACAGCTCCTACGAGCAGTACTTC.